This T cell receptor (beta chain) was sequenced in a study of cytomegalovirus exposure and HLA in healthy donors. Study-wide results and caveats: Most CMV-associated TCR beta chains appeared HLA-restricted in a later analysis.

The primer mix had 60 Vbeta and 13 Jbeta primers. Data came from immunoSEQ multiplex PCR; TCRdb stores just in-frame clones and leaves some out. The sample shows 93,000 or so clones, approximately 84% of them seen only once. The CDR3 sequence is 16 residues long. Losses at the gene ends were 4 bases for V and 0 bases for J; bases not matched to a gene: 7. CDR1 PRHDT and CDR2 FYEKMQ come from the germline V gene (reference sequence). Points on this clone: The antigen is not known.

This TCR derives from a woman between 18 and 30 years old in good health and CMV-seropositive. The chain recombines TRBV13 with TRBJ2-3, with 7 bases fitting TRBD2. Sequencing used PBMCs. CDR3 sequence: CASSSRSGASTDTQYF. The CDR3 DNA reads as TGTGCCAGCAGCTCCCGGAGCGGGGCTAGCACAGATACGCAGTATTTT.